These 18 T cell receptor beta chains came from one sample sequenced in a study of blood T cell repertoires in COVID-19. Assay used: immunoSEQ multiplex PCR; TCRdb lists only in-frame clones, some missing. The profile shows 300,000 to 400,000 clones, over 80% of them singletons. Sequenced: peripheral blood. Receptors were obtained from a woman in her 50s with COVID-19, enrolled during active disease.

This clone was found once. The sample has other DNA sequences that encode this CDR3 too. The chain carries TRBV24-1 and TRBJ2-3, with a tentative D call TRBD1 (5 bases). The V gene lost 10 bases and the J gene lost 0 bases, with 7 bases spanning the gap. CDR3 size: 12 residues. The germline V gene encodes CDR1 KGHDR and CDR2 SFDVKD. The CDR3 sequence is CATAGSTDTQYF. In DNA, the CDR3 is TGTGCCACGGCAGGGAGCACAGATACGCAGTATTTT.

This sequence joins TRBV21-1 and TRBJ2-2; the table assigns TRBD2, which was not confirmed against the DNA. TRBV21-1 constitutes a pseudogene. CDR3 size: 19 residues. The CDR3: CASSKVLGTSSLNTGELFF. Here the CDR3 DNA reads TGTGCCAGCAGCAAAGTTTTGGGGACTAGCAGCTTAAACACCGGGGAGCTGTTTTTT.

This rearrangement joins TRBV18 to TRBJ2-1; possibly TRBD2 for D (7 bases). The CDR3 has 15 amino acids. The germline V gene encodes CDR1 KGHSH and CDR2 LQKENI. The V gene lost 3 bases and the J gene lost 9 bases, with 18 bases spanning the gap. The CDR3 DNA sequence: TGTGCCAGCTCACCGATGGGGCGGGGGCAGGGTGAGCAGTTCTTC. This gives the protein CASSPMGRGQGEQFF.

For this clone: The same CDR3 is also encoded by other DNA sequences in this sample. The chain uses TRBV18 and TRBJ2-5; unclear D gene. The CDR3 runs 11 residues. Germline values: CDR1 KGHSH, CDR2 LQKENI. Trimming took off 6 bases at V and 4 bases at J, with 6 bases between the two ends. CDR3 coding DNA: TGTGCCAGCTCCCCTAGAGAGACCCAGTACTTC. Protein sequence: CASSPRETQYF.

The gene calls are TRBV5-1 and TRBJ1-5, with D uncertain. Trimming removed 3 bases at V and 4 bases at J, with 8 bases between. The CDR3 is 13 residues long. The germline gives CDR1 SGHRS, CDR2 YFSETQ. DNA for the CDR3: TGCGCCAGCAGCTCGGCAGGTAATCAGCCCCAGCATTTT. Amino acid sequence: CASSSAGNQPQHF.

This chain links TRBV30 with TRBJ1-2; weak D call: TRBD1 (6 bases). Germline CDR1 and CDR2: GTSNPN and SVGIG (reference sequence). The CDR3 runs to 13 residues. Deletions cut 1 base from V and 3 bases from J, with 9 bases between. CDR3 DNA sequence: TGTGCCTGGAGTGGGGACAAGTACTATGGCTACACCTTC. This sequence encodes CAWSGDKYYGYTF.

This clone was seen only once. V and J are TRBV9 and TRBJ2-3, with TRBD2 matching 14 bases. This CDR3 has 14 residues. Per germline, CDR1 SGDLS and CDR2 YYNGEE. V trimming: 4 bases; J trimming: 6 bases; junction bases outside the gene matches: 1. The CDR3 coding sequence is TGTGCCAGCAGCAGGACTAGCGGGGGGGATACGCAGTATTTT. Its protein is CASSRTSGGDTQYF.

V gene TRBV19 combines with J gene TRBJ2-3, with a weak D call TRBD1 (5 bases). Between the trimmed V and J ends, which lost 3 bases and 5 bases, there was a span of 24 bases. The CDR3 sequence is 18 residues long. The germline V gene encodes CDR1 LNHDA and CDR2 SQIVND (reference sequence). CDR3 sequence: CASSIGYRGRAEVDTQYF. Written as DNA, the CDR3 is TGTGCCAGTAGTATCGGATATCGAGGCAGGGCCGAGGTAGATACGCAGTATTTT.

DNA of the CDR3: TGTGCCAGCAGCCGCGCGAGCACTGAAGCTTTCTTT. Protein product: CASSRASTEAFF. V is TRBV6-5 and J is TRBJ1-1, with D hard to call. The CDR3 is 12 amino acids. V lost 6 bases, J lost 4 bases, and 9 bases lay in between. Germline V gene sequence: CDR1 MNHEY, CDR2 SVGAGI.

The gene calls are TRBV27 and TRBJ2-6; unclear D gene. The CDR3 covers 15 residues. Between the trimmed V and J ends, which lost 5 bases and 5 bases, there was a span of 13 bases. The germline gives CDR1 MNHEY, CDR2 SMNVEV (reference sequence). The CDR3 DNA sequence: TGTGCCAGCAGTGCCGACACAACATGGGCCAACGTCCTGACTTTC. Amino acids: CASSADTTWANVLTF.

The V gene is TRBV19, the J gene TRBJ2-3, with D possibly matching TRBD1 (5 bases). Germline V gene sequence: CDR1 LNHDA, CDR2 SQIVND (reference sequence). Between the trimmed V and J ends, which lost 8 bases and 3 bases, there was a span of 15 bases. CDR3 length equals 14 residues. This CDR3 reads CASCKGRATDTQYF. The DNA of the CDR3 is TGTGCCAGTTGTAAGGGCAGGGCGACAGATACGCAGTATTTT.

The chain is built from TRBV18 and TRBJ1-1; unclear D gene. V lost 3 bases, J lost 3 bases, and 14 bases lay in between. Germline V gene sequence: CDR1 KGHSH, CDR2 LQKENI. The CDR3 has 15 residues. CDR3 sequence (DNA): TGTGCCAGCTCACCTATAGGGCGGGTTGACACTGAAGCTTTCTTT. This gives the protein CASSPIGRVDTEAFF.

The chain has TRBV5-1 and TRBJ1-5; weak D call: TRBD1 (5 bases). Germline values: CDR1 SGHRS, CDR2 YFSETQ. This CDR3 contains 14 residues. V lost 4 bases and J 4 bases, leaving 12 bases between the germline ends. CDR3 amino acids: CASSPDGGNQPQHF. The CDR3 DNA is TGCGCCAGCAGCCCGGACGGGGGGAATCAGCCCCAGCATTTT. The full variable domain, with the rest looked up from reference TRBV5-1 and TRBJ1-5, is KAGVTQTPRYLIKTRGQQVTLSCSPISGHRSVSWYQQTPGQGLQFLFEYFSETQRNKGNFPGRFSGRQFSNSRSEMNVSTLELGDSALYLCASSPDGGNQPQHFGDGTRLSIL.

For the CDR3, the DNA is TGTGCCAGCACCCAACTCCCGGGGAACACTGAAGCTTTCTTT. This translates into CASTQLPGNTEAFF. The chain employs TRBV6-5 and TRBJ1-1, with D unresolved. The germline gives CDR1 MNHEY, CDR2 SVGAGI. The V and J ends lost 7 bases and 1 base respectively, with 13 bases between them. The CDR3 has 14 amino acids.

The chain combines TRBV19 with TRBJ1-3; D is unclear. The CDR3 loop spans 15 amino acids. Germline V lookup: CDR1 LNHDA, CDR2 SQIVND (reference sequence). V was pared by 4 bases and J by 1 base, with 11 bases between. CDR3 sequence: CASSNFLSSGNTIYF. CDR3 in DNA: TGTGCCAGTAGTAATTTCCTCAGTTCTGGAAACACCATATATTTT.

DNA of the CDR3: TGCGCCAGCAGCGACGGACAGGGGAGCACAGATACGCAGTATTTT. Its translation is CASSDGQGSTDTQYF. The chain couples TRBV5-1 to TRBJ2-3; 9 bases match TRBD1. Unmatched junction bases numbered 3, after V lost 4 bases and J lost 0 bases. This CDR3 contains 15 residues. Germline V gene lookup returns CDR1 SGHRS and CDR2 YFSETQ. The full variable domain, its missing parts supplied by reference TRBV5-1 and TRBJ2-3, is KAGVTQTPRYLIKTRGQQVTLSCSPISGHRSVSWYQQTPGQGLQFLFEYFSETQRNKGNFPGRFSGRQFSNSRSEMNVSTLELGDSALYLCASSDGQGSTDTQYFGPGTRLTVL.

This clone was observed a single time. The chain has TRBV7-8 and TRBJ1-2; D is unresolved. Germline CDR1 reads SGHVS; CDR2 reads FQNEAQ. This CDR3 contains 15 residues. V lost 2 bases, J lost 8 bases, and 18 bases lay in between. The CDR3, as DNA: TGTGCCAGCAGCTTAATTCTGGGCCGCCAGCAAGGCTACACCTTC. This sequence encodes CASSLILGRQQGYTF.

The table lists this clone with a count of one. The chain couples TRBV19 to TRBJ1-5; perhaps TRBD1 as D (6 bases). The CDR3 covers 16 residues. Germline CDR1 reads LNHDA; CDR2 reads SQIVND (reference sequence). V shed 7 bases and J shed 4 bases, with 20 bases lying between them. Written as DNA, the CDR3 is TGTGCCAGTACCCGAGGAGCGGACAGCTGGAATCAGCCCCAGCATTTT. It specifies CASTRGADSWNQPQHF.